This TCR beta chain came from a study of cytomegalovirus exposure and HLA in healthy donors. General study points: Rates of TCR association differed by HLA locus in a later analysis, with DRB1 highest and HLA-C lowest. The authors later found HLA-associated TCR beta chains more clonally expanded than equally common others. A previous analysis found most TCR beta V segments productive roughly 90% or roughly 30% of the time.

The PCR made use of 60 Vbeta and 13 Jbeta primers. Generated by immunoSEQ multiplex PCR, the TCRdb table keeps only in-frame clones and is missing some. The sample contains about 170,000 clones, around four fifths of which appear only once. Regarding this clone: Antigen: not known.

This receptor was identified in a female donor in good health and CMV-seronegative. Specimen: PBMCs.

The CDR3 spells CSVELLDSDPYEQYF. The CDR3 region has the DNA TGCAGCGTTGAACTCTTGGACAGTGACCCCTACGAGCAGTACTTC. The chain couples TRBV29-1 to TRBJ2-7; TRBD1 is a possible D gene (6 bases). V gave up 2 bases and J gave up 2 bases, with 16 bases separating them. The V gene's germline CDR1 is SQVTM and CDR2 ANQGSEA. The CDR3 sequence is 15 residues long.